The 15 T cell receptor beta chains below come from one sample, sequenced in a study of metastatic and nonmetastatic thyroid tumors. No patient had received any treatment before thyroid surgery. TCRdb recomputed clones from the PCR reads via MiXCR. The sample records about 11,000 clones, approximately 12% being singletons. Material for sequencing was blood. Receptor source: a female donor with papillary thyroid cancer or a benign thyroid nodule (not recorded which). Some clones in this sample may be carry-over from other donors' samples.

This clone is labeled as medium-sized. V gene TRBV25-1 combines with J gene TRBJ2-7; the match to TRBD2 covers 11 bases. Germline V gene lookup returns CDR1 MGHDK and CDR2 SYGVNS. The CDR3 is 14 residues long. V shed 6 bases and J 3 bases; nucleotides not matched to a gene: 4. This CDR3 is CASSRLAGIYEQYF. DNA for the CDR3: TGTGCCAGCAGCAGACTAGCGGGGATCTACGAGCAGTACTTC.

This clone appeared many times. The V call is TRBV20-1, the J call TRBJ2-2, with a tentative D call TRBD2 (6 bases). Per the germline V gene, CDR1 is DFQATT and CDR2 is SNEGSKA (reference sequence). The CDR3 consists of 16 residues. Trimming stripped 6 bases from V and 1 base from J, with 18 bases between. In DNA, the CDR3 is TGCAGTGCCTCAACCGGGCTAGCGATGAACACCGGGGAGCTGTTTTTT. Its protein is CSASTGLAMNTGELFF.

This clone was counted many times. This chain uses TRBV27 with TRBJ2-1; 7 positions agree with TRBD2. Germline V lookup: CDR1 MNHEY, CDR2 SMNVEV (reference sequence). CDR3 length: 16 amino acids. Losses at the gene ends were 6 bases for V and 6 bases for J; bases not matched to a gene: 14. The CDR3, as DNA: TGTGCCAGCAGCTTAGTCCAATGGGACTACAGCAATGAGCAGTTCTTC. This sequence encodes CASSLVQWDYSNEQFF.

At least ten counts were recorded for this clone. The V and J genes are TRBV5-4 and TRBJ2-7; TRBD1 might be the D (6 bases). The CDR3 totals 11 residues. The germline gives CDR1 SGHNT, CDR2 YYREEE (reference sequence). Trimming took 4 bases from V and 6 from J, leaving 8 bases between them. The chain's CDR3 is CASSRGSEQYF. The DNA of the CDR3 is TGTGCCAGCAGCAGGGGGTCCGAGCAGTACTTC.

V and J are TRBV6-1 and TRBJ2-1; D gene uncertain. Germline V gene lookup returns CDR1 MNHNS and CDR2 SASEGT. There are 13 residues in the CDR3. The V and J ends lost 5 bases and 0 bases respectively, with 5 bases between them. The CDR3 DNA reads TGTGCCAGCAGTCAGGACTCCTACAATGAGCAGTTCTTC. Translation gives CASSQDSYNEQFF.

This clone is medium-sized within its sample. The gene calls are TRBV9 and TRBJ1-5; TRBD1 is a possible D gene (5 bases). V dropped 3 bases and J dropped 4 bases, with 14 bases sitting between them. This CDR3 is 15 amino acids long. Germline V CDR1 and CDR2: SGDLS, YYNGEE. In nucleotides, the CDR3 is TGTGCCAGCAGCGGGGGGACGGGGCGGAATCAGCCCCAGCATTTT. Translated, it gives CASSGGTGRNQPQHF.

The chain recombines TRBV7-2 with TRBJ2-7, with no clear D. V lost 5 bases and J 1 base, leaving 9 bases between the germline ends. CDR1 and CDR2 from the germline V gene are SGHTA and FQGNSA. CDR3 length equals 13 residues. The CDR3 protein is CASSLSRSYEQYF. The CDR3 coding sequence is TGTGCCAGCAGCCTCTCCCGGTCCTACGAGCAGTACTTC.

This clone was counted many times. The chain employs TRBV20-1 and TRBJ2-1; 9 nucleotides line up with TRBD1. Germline values: CDR1 DFQATT, CDR2 SNEGSKA (reference sequence). CDR3 size: 15 residues. After removal of 5 bases from V and 1 base from J, the junction contained 6 bases not matched to a gene. CDR3 sequence: CSAGDRVNSYNEQFF. DNA for the CDR3: TGCAGTGCTGGGGACAGGGTGAATTCCTACAATGAGCAGTTCTTC.

This clone was observed a handful of times. One base away lies a much larger clone, so this may be a sequencing read error. The chain employs TRBV10-2 and TRBJ2-1; D ambiguous. V was clipped by 7 bases and J by 7 bases, with 14 bases between them. The CDR3 runs to 13 residues. From germline, CDR1 is WSHSY and CDR2 SAAADI. CDR3 sequence reads: CASITSETNEQFF. The CDR3, as DNA: TGCGCCAGCATTACGTCTGAGACAAATGAGCAGTTCTTC.

This clone has ten or more counts. The genes are TRBV9 and TRBJ1-1; D gene uncertain. The germline V and J ends were trimmed by 0 bases and 1 base, with 16 bases remaining between them. The CDR3 is 17 amino acids. The germline V gene has CDR1 SGDLS and CDR2 YYNGEE. Here the CDR3 reads CASSVAGRTVGNTEAFF. The CDR3 DNA follows: TGTGCCAGCAGCGTAGCAGGAAGAACTGTAGGGAACACTGAAGCTTTCTTT.

This clone was seen many times. The chain is built from TRBV15 and TRBJ2-1, with D perhaps matching TRBD2 (5 bases). V was clipped by 0 bases and J by 8 bases, with 11 bases between them. The CDR3 consists of 14 residues. Germline V gene lookup returns CDR1 LNHNV and CDR2 YYDKDF (reference sequence). The CDR3 here is CATSRDSGGDEQFF. The CDR3, as DNA: TGTGCCACCAGCAGAGATTCTGGAGGAGATGAGCAGTTCTTC. The full variable domain, in which reference TRBV15 and TRBJ2-1 provide the parts outside the CDR3, is DAMVIQNPRYQVTQFGKPVTLSCSQTLNHNVMYWYQQKSSQAPKLLFHYYDKDFNNEADTPDNFQSRRPNTSFCFLDIRSPGLGDTAMYLCATSRDSGGDEQFFGPGTRLTVL.

This clone was picked up many times. The rearrangement uses TRBV7-3 and TRBJ2-1; TRBD2 aligns across 13 bases. V shed 5 bases and J 6 bases; nucleotides not matched to a gene: 4. The CDR3 sequence is 15 residues long. CDR1 is SGHTA and CDR2 is FQGTGA in the germline V gene. CDR3 sequence reads: CASSETSGRGNEQFF. The CDR3 DNA reads TGTGCCAGCAGCGAAACTAGCGGGAGGGGCAATGAGCAGTTCTTC.

This clone is classed as medium-sized. The chain links TRBV4-1 to TRBJ1-2, with a weak D call TRBD1 (5 bases). This CDR3 is 14 amino acids long. V shed 0 bases and J shed 4 bases, with 9 bases lying between them. In germline, CDR1 is MGHRA, CDR2 YSYEKL. DNA of the CDR3: TGCGCCAGCAGCCAAGATCCGGGGGGCTATGGCTACACCTTC. It encodes CASSQDPGGYGYTF.

This clone was seen ten or more times. The V gene is TRBV9, the J gene TRBJ1-1; a weak D match, TRBD1 (5 bases). CDR1 is SGDLS and CDR2 is YYNGEE in the germline V gene. This CDR3 is built from 14 residues. Trimming stripped 4 bases from V and 0 bases from J, with 10 bases between. The CDR3 region has the DNA TGTGCCAGCAGCCGAAGACAGATGAACACTGAAGCTTTCTTT. Translating gives CASSRRQMNTEAFF.

This clone qualifies as medium-sized (0.01 to 0.1%). V gene TRBV19 combines with J gene TRBJ1-2; D not certain. The CDR3 has 14 amino acids. Trimming pared 2 bases from V and 8 bases from J, leaving 15 bases between. Germline values: CDR1 LNHDA, CDR2 SQIVND (reference sequence). The CDR3 DNA reads as TGTGCCAGTAGTATAACCTGGCCCAGTACAGGCTACACCTTC. This translates into CASSITWPSTGYTF.